This TCR beta chain derives from a study of shared clonotypes between healthy human individuals. Note on this clone: What it recognizes is unknown.

Only CD45RO-negative cells positively selected for CCR7 counted as naive CD8 cells, so terminally differentiated effector memory CD45RA+ cells were excluded. Generated by immunoSEQ multiplex PCR, the TCRdb table keeps only in-frame clones and is missing some. The sample includes approximately 2,200,000 clones, around 93% of them seen just once. With 2 bases removed from V and 6 bases from J, the gap between germline ends came to 10 bases. CDR3 length: 14 residues. CDR1 and CDR2 from the germline V gene are MNHEY and SMNVEV (reference sequence). Study-wide results and limits: Some naive CD4 clonotypes, roughly 4.5%, turned up in common across a handful of donors.

The receptor was isolated from a man aged 18-30 years in good health. Some clones in this sample may be carry-over from other donors' samples. V usage is TRBV27 and J usage is TRBJ2-2; TRBD2 is a possible D gene (5 bases). What was sequenced was naive CD8+ T cells from PBMCs. In DNA form, the CDR3 reads TGTGCCAGCAGTTTAGGATCCGGGGCCGGGGAGCTGTTTTTT. Its protein product is CASSLGSGAGELFF.